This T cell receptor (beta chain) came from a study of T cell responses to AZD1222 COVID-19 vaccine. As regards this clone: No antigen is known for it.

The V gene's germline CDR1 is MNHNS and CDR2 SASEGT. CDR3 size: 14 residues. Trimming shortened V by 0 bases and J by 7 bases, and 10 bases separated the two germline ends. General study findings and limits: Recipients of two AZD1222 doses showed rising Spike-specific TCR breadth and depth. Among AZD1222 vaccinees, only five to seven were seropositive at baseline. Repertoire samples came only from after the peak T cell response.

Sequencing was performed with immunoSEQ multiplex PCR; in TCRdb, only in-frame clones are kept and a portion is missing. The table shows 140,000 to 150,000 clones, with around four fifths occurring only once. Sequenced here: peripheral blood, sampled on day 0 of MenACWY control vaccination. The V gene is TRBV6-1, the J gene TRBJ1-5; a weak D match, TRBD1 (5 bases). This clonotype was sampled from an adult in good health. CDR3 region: CASSEALGGQPQHF. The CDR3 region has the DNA TGTGCCAGCAGTGAAGCGCTGGGGGGACAGCCCCAGCATTTT.